Shown below are 19 T cell receptor beta chains from a single sample sequenced in a study of cytomegalovirus exposure and HLA in healthy donors. It was with 60 Vbeta and 13 Jbeta primers that the PCR ran. Assay used: immunoSEQ multiplex PCR; TCRdb lists only in-frame clones, some missing. This sample has 120,000 to 150,000 clones, with around 80% found just once. Sample: PBMCs. These receptors were obtained from a boy aged 2 to 10 in good health and CMV-seronegative.

This clone has more than one count but fewer than ten. This chain links TRBV10-3 with TRBJ1-1, with D perhaps matching TRBD1 (5 bases). The length of the CDR3 is 14 residues. V was shortened by 0 bases and J by 7 bases, with 12 bases between the two germline ends. Germline assignment: CDR1 ENHRY and CDR2 SYGVKD. CDR3 sequence reads: CAISESKAGIEAFF. The CDR3 nucleotides are TGTGCCATCAGTGAGTCGAAGGCAGGGATTGAAGCTTTCTTT.

The genes are TRBV5-4 and TRBJ2-1, with 7 bases fitting TRBD2. The CDR3 covers 17 residues. Germline loops: CDR1 SGHNT, CDR2 YYREEE (reference sequence). The V gene end was trimmed by 4 bases and the J gene end by 2 bases; junction bases not matched to a gene: 12. CDR3 in amino acids: CASSRGDYRYPYNEQFF. The CDR3 DNA reads TGTGCCAGCAGCCGAGGGGACTACAGGTACCCCTACAATGAGCAGTTCTTC.

The V gene is TRBV15, the J gene TRBJ2-2, with TRBD2 identical over 7 bases. The CDR3 sequence is 15 residues long. V dropped 1 base and J dropped 4; count of bases not matched to a gene: 3. Germline loops: CDR1 LNHNV, CDR2 YYDKDF (reference sequence). Here the CDR3 DNA reads TGTGCCACCAGCAGAGGGCGGGAGTTCACCGGGGAGCTGTTTTTT. It specifies CATSRGREFTGELFF.

Only a few counts were recorded for this clone. The CDR3 bases are TGCGCCAGCAGCCAAGATCCAAACCGGGACTCTTACAATGAGCAGTTCTTC. Protein product: CASSQDPNRDSYNEQFF. This sequence joins TRBV4-3 and TRBJ2-1, with a possible D match to TRBD2 (6 bases). V lost 0 bases and J lost 4, with 16 bases in between. CDR1 LGHNA and CDR2 YSLEER come from the germline V gene. This CDR3 comprises 17 residues.

This chain links TRBV7-3 with TRBJ2-1; a weak D match, TRBD2 (5 bases). Germline V gene lookup returns CDR1 SGHTA and CDR2 FQGTGA. The length of the CDR3 is 15 residues. V lost 2 bases, J lost 5 bases, and 13 bases lay in between. As DNA, the CDR3 is TGTGCCAGCAGCTTAGTGGGAGAGAAGAACAATGAGCAGTTCTTC. As protein: CASSLVGEKNNEQFF.

In its sample, this clone was seen once. The chain links TRBV5-5 to TRBJ2-1; D is uncertain. Between the trimmed V and J ends, which lost 4 bases and 9 bases, there was a span of 11 bases. The CDR3 has 12 residues. The V gene's germline CDR1 is SGHKS and CDR2 YYEKEE (reference sequence). The CDR3 nucleotides are TGTGCCAGCAGCCCTACGTCCGTTGAGCAGTTCTTC. Protein product: CASSPTSVEQFF.

V is TRBV4-1 and J is TRBJ2-7; D unresolved. V was pared by 6 bases and J by 0 bases, with 12 bases between. Germline lookup yields CDR1 MGHRA and CDR2 YSYEKL. CDR3 size: 14 residues. For the CDR3, the DNA is TGCGCCAGCAGACTGGTCCCTATCTCCTACGAGCAGTACTTC. Its protein product is CASRLVPISYEQYF.

This clone appeared a few times. This rearrangement joins TRBV18 to TRBJ2-1, with TRBD1 identical over 9 bases. V shed 1 base, J shed 2 bases, and the junction held 3 bases outside the gene matches. Germline V gene sequence: CDR1 KGHSH, CDR2 LQKENI. The CDR3 sequence is 16 residues long. Here the CDR3 reads CASSPQTGGPYNEQFF. For the CDR3, the DNA is TGTGCCAGCTCACCACAGACAGGGGGGCCCTACAATGAGCAGTTCTTC.

The chain couples TRBV25-1 to TRBJ2-4, with D perhaps TRBD1 (6 bases). This CDR3 is 14 amino acids long. Between the trimmed V and J ends, which lost 2 bases and 8 bases, there was a span of 13 bases. The germline CDR1 and CDR2 sequences are MGHDK and SYGVNS. Here the CDR3 reads CASSETGSIDIQYF. CDR3 nucleotide sequence: TGTGCCAGCAGTGAAACAGGGAGTATTGACATTCAGTACTTC.

The genes are TRBV6-5 and TRBJ2-3; maybe TRBD1 (6 bases). Germline values: CDR1 MNHEY, CDR2 SVGAGI. The CDR3 is 13 residues long. The ends were cut back, 5 bases at V and 6 bases at J, with 12 bases in the middle. CDR3 in DNA: TGTGCCAGCAGTCGGAACAGGGAGGATACGCAGTATTTT. Amino acid sequence: CASSRNREDTQYF.

The rearrangement joins TRBV27 to TRBJ2-7; a possible D gene is TRBD2 (6 bases). Trimming took 6 bases from V and 2 from J, leaving 20 bases between them. The CDR3 is 16 amino acids. Germline CDR1 reads MNHEY; CDR2 reads SMNVEV (reference sequence). The chain's CDR3 is CASSRRSGTSAYEQYF. In DNA, the CDR3 is TGTGCCAGCAGCCGCCGATCCGGGACTTCAGCCTACGAGCAGTACTTC.

The V gene is TRBV6-5, the J gene TRBJ2-7, with TRBD1 matching 9 bases. V dropped 2 bases and J dropped 3; count of bases not matched to a gene: 2. Germline CDR1 and CDR2: MNHEY and SVGAGI. The CDR3 extends over 14 amino acids. The DNA for the CDR3 is TGTGCCAGCAGTTACGGGGACAGGGTCTACGAGCAGTACTTC. Translating it yields CASSYGDRVYEQYF.

The rearrangement uses TRBV18 and TRBJ1-1; the D is unclear. This CDR3 contains 14 residues. The V gene lost 3 bases and the J gene lost 0 bases, with 8 bases spanning the gap. Germline CDR1 is KGHSH and CDR2 is LQKENI. As DNA, the CDR3 is TGTGCCAGCTCACCGGCGCGGATGAACACTGAAGCTTTCTTT. Protein: CASSPARMNTEAFF. The complete variable domain, with remaining parts taken from reference TRBV18 and TRBJ1-1, reads NAGVMQNPRHLVRRRGQEARLRCSPMKGHSHVYWYRQLPEEGLKFMVYLQKENIIDESGMPKERFSAEFPKEGPSILRIQQVVRGDSAAYFCASSPARMNTEAFFGQGTRLTVV.

This chain links TRBV2 with TRBJ1-6; D unclear. CDR3 length: 15 amino acids. The V end was cut by 3 bases, the J end by 3 bases, with 9 bases between. The V gene's germline CDR1 is SNHLY and CDR2 FYNNEI. The CDR3 DNA reads as TGTGCCAGCAGTGAGCGGCAGAGCTATAATTCACCCCTCCACTTT. It encodes CASSERQSYNSPLHF.

The rearrangement joins TRBV18 to TRBJ1-3; D not certain. Per germline, CDR1 KGHSH and CDR2 LQKENI. The ends were cut back, 3 bases at V and 4 bases at J, with 16 bases in the middle. This CDR3 comprises 16 residues. Here the CDR3 reads CASSPTFSESGNTIYF. The CDR3 nucleotides read TGTGCCAGCTCACCTACGTTTAGCGAAAGCGGAAACACCATATATTTT. Supplemented by reference TRBV18 and TRBJ1-3, the full variable domain reads NAGVMQNPRHLVRRRGQEARLRCSPMKGHSHVYWYRQLPEEGLKFMVYLQKENIIDESGMPKERFSAEFPKEGPSILRIQQVVRGDSAAYFCASSPTFSESGNTIYFGEGSWLTVV.

There are a few counts of this clone. This chain uses TRBV10-3 with TRBJ2-1; perhaps TRBD2 as D (6 bases). This CDR3 has 18 residues. Per the germline V gene, CDR1 is ENHRY and CDR2 is SYGVKD. V was clipped by 1 base and J by 4 bases, with 20 bases between them. For the CDR3, the DNA is TGTGCCATCAGTGAGTATGCCGGGGGATCAGTCTTGTACAATGAGCAGTTCTTC. This encodes CAISEYAGGSVLYNEQFF.

The J gene is TRBJ2-1, the V gene TRBV9; D possibly corresponds to TRBD1 (6 bases). This CDR3 has 15 residues. Trimming shortened V by 4 bases and J by 10 bases, and 21 bases separated the two germline ends. In germline, CDR1 is SGDLS, CDR2 YYNGEE. The CDR3 DNA sequence: TGTGCCAGCAGCTCTATGGGGGCCCTCGGGGAGGAGCAGTTCTTC. Residues: CASSSMGALGEEQFF. The full variable domain, with the rest looked up from reference TRBV9 and TRBJ2-1, is DSGVTQTPKHLITATGQRVTLRCSPRSGDLSVYWYQQSLDQGLQFLIQYYNGEERAKGNILERFSAQQFPDLHSELNLSSLELGDSALYFCASSSMGALGEEQFFGPGTRLTVL.

The V call is TRBV2, the J call TRBJ2-5; 8 positions match TRBD2. The CDR3 length is 15 residues. The germline V gene encodes CDR1 SNHLY and CDR2 FYNNEI. V lost 8 bases, J lost 4 bases, and 12 bases stayed unmatched. CDR3 in amino acids: CASAVGLGGSETQYF. In DNA, the CDR3 is TGTGCCAGCGCCGTGGGACTAGGAGGATCAGAGACCCAGTACTTC.

The genes are TRBV2 and TRBJ2-3, with TRBD2 identical over 9 bases. The CDR3 loop spans 16 amino acids. The J segment lost 2 bases and the V segment lost 3 bases, leaving 6 bases of the junction unmatched. The germline V gene has CDR1 SNHLY and CDR2 FYNNEI. CDR3 sequence reads: CASSEGLAQNTDTQYF. DNA of the CDR3: TGTGCCAGCAGTGAGGGACTAGCCCAAAACACAGATACGCAGTATTTT.